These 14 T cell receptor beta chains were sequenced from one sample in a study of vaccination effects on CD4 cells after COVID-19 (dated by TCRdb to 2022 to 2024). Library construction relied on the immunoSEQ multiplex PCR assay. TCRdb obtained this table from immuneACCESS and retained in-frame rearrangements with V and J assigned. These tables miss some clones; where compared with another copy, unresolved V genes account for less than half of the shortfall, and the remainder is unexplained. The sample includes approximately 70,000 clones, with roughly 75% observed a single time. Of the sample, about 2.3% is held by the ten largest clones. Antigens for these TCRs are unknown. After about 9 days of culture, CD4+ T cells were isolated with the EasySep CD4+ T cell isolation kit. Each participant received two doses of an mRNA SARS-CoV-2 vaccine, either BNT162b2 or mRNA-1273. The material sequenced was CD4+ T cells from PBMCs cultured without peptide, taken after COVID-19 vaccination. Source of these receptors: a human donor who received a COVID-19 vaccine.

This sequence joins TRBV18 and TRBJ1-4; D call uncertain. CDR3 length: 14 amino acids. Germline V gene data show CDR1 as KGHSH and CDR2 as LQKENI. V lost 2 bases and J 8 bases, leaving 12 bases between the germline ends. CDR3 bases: TGTGCCAGCTCACCAGCGGCGGGGAACGAAAAACTGTTTTTT. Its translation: CASSPAAGNEKLFF.

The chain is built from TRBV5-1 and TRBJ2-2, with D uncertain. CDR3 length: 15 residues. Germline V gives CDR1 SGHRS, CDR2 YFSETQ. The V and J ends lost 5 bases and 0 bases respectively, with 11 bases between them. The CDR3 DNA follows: TGCGCCAGCAGAATAGATCAGCCGAACACCGGGGAGCTGTTTTTT. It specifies CASRIDQPNTGELFF.

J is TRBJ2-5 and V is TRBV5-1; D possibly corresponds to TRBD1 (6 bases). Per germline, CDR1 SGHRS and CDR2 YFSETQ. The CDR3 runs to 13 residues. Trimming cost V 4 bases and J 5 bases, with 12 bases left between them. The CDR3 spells CASSTIQGETQYF. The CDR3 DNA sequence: TGCGCCAGCAGCACTATCCAGGGGGAGACCCAGTACTTC.

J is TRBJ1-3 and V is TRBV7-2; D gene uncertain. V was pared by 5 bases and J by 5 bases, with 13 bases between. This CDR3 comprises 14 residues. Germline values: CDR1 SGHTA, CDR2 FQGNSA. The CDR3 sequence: CASSPAGVRNTIYF. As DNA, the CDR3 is TGTGCCAGCAGCCCGGCCGGGGTGAGAAACACCATATATTTT.

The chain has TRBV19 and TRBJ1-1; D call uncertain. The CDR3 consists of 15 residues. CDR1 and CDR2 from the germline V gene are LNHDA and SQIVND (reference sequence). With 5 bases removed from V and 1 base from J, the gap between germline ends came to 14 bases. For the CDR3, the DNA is TGTGCCAGTAGTCACTACCGACGGGAGAACACTGAAGCTTTCTTT. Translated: CASSHYRRENTEAFF.

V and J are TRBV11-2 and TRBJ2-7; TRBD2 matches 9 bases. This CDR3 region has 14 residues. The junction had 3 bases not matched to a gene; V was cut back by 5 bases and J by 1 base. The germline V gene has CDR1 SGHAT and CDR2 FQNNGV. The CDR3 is CASSPGLASYEQYV. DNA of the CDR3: TGTGCCAGCAGCCCCGGACTAGCGTCCTACGAGCAGTACGTC.

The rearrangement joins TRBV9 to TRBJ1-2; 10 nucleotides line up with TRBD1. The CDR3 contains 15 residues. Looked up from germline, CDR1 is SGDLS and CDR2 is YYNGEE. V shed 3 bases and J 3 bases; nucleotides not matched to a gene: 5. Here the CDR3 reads CASSAGQGGDYGYTF. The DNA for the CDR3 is TGTGCCAGCAGCGCCGGACAGGGGGGAGACTATGGCTACACCTTC.

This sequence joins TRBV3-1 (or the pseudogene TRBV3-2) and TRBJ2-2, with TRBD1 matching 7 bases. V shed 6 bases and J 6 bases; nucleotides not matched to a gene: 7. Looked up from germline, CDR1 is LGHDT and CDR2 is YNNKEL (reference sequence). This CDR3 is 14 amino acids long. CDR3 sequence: CASRRQGGSGELFF. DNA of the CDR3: TGTGCCAGCAGACGACAGGGCGGCTCCGGGGAGCTGTTTTTT.

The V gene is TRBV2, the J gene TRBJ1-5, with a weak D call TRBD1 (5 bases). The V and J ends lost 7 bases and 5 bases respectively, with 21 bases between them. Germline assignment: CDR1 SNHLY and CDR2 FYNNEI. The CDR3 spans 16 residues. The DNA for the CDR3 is TGTGCCAGCAACCCAGGGATAGGAGGTGGGGATCAGCCCCAGCATTTT. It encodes CASNPGIGGGDQPQHF.

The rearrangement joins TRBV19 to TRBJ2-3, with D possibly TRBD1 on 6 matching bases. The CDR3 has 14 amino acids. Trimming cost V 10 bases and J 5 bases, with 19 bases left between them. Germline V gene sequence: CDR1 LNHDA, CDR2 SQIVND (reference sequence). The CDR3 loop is CATRPGQAVDTQYF. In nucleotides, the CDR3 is TGTGCCACTCGGCCGGGACAAGCCGTAGATACGCAGTATTTT.

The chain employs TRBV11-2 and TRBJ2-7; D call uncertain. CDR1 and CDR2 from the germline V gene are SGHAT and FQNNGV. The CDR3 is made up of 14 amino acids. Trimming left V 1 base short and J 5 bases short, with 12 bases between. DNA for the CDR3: TGTGCCAGCAGCTTAGGGTCACGAAGGGACGAGCAGTACGTC. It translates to CASSLGSRRDEQYV.

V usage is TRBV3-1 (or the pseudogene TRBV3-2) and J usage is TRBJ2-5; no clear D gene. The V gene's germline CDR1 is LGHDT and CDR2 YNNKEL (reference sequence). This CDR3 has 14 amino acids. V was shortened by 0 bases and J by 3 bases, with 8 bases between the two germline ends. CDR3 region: CASSQDNGEETQYF. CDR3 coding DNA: TGTGCCAGCAGCCAAGACAATGGCGAAGAGACCCAGTACTTC.

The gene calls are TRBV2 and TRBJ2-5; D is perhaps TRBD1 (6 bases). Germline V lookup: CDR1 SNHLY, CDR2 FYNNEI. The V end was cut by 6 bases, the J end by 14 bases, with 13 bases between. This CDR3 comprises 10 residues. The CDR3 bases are TGTGCCAGCAGCATGGGGGCCTCCTACTTC. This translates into CASSMGASYF.

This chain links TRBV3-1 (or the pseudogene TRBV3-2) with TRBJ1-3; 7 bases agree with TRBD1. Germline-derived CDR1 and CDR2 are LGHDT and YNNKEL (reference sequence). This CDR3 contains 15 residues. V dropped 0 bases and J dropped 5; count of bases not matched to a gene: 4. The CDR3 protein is CASSQDKGARNTIYF. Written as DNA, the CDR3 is TGTGCCAGCAGCCAAGATAAGGGGGCAAGAAACACCATATATTTT.